This TCR beta chain emerged from a study of monozygotic twins with inflammatory bowel disease. Overall study findings and caveats: Varied immunosuppressive treatments among patients may have increased repertoire variability.

From its re-call of the 5' RACE reads, TCRdb lists each CDR3 protein once, without DNA. The sample includes about 300,000 distinct CDR3 sequences. This CDR3 has 15 amino acids. Germline V CDR1 and CDR2: SGHRS, YFSETQ. Concerning this clonotype: Its matching antigen is unknown.

The chain recombines TRBV5-1 with TRBJ2-7; TCRdb outputs TRBD2, but without DNA this stays unchecked. This TCR came from a human donor with ulcerative colitis or Crohn's disease, or a healthy co-twin of an affected twin (not recorded which). The material sequenced was blood. CDR3 protein: CASSLGSGSTYEQYF.